This paragraph covers one TCR beta chain sequence. Its matching antigen is unknown. The CDR3 runs to 13 residues. After removal of 4 bases from V and 5 bases from J, the junction contained 4 bases not matched to a gene. From germline, CDR1 is SGHRS and CDR2 YFSETQ. This sample is part of a study of Ad26.COV2.S vaccination and SARS-CoV-2 variants. General study results and limits: Higher spike-specific TCR breadth was found in vaccine recipients than in placebo recipients. Recipients of vaccine and of placebo showed similar breadth of their non-spike TCR repertoires.

Libraries were prepared by immunoSEQ multiplex PCR; TCRdb keeps only in-frame clonotypes and omits some of them. This sample carries hundreds of thousands of clones, around 90% of them seen once, and the ten largest clones take roughly 3.1%. Documented treatment: around 19 received Ad26.COV2.S at low or high dose, single or two shots; a few received placebo; per-sample allocation not given. The study sampled participants on day 63 after the first vaccine or placebo injection. Donor was an adult aged 18-55 years in Boston. Vaccination employed an Ad26 vector expressing the Wuhan-strain SARS-CoV-2 spike.

The source material was peripheral blood, sampled in a trial of Ad26.COV2.S vaccine versus placebo. This sequence was found in a person aged 18-60 years who received the Ad26.COV2.S COVID-19 vaccine or a placebo. The chain links TRBV5-1 to TRBJ1-2; 8 bases map to TRBD1. The CDR3 protein is CASSPDRVYGYTF. The CDR3 region has the DNA TGCGCCAGCAGCCCGGACAGGGTATATGGCTACACCTTC.